The rows below give T cell receptor beta chains drawn from one sample of a study of cytomegalovirus exposure and HLA in healthy donors. The assay was immunoSEQ multiplex PCR, and TCRdb's table has in-frame clones only and misses some. The sample has 65,000 to 70,000 clones; roughly four fifths are singletons. The sample comprised PBMCs. The receptors stem from a man aged 50-60 years in good health and CMV-seronegative. Each CDR3 is given with its conserved first and last residue. Fields, in order: V gene, J gene, CDR3 protein.

TRBV4-2	TRBJ2-1	CASSPLAGVSYNEQFF
TRBV4-3	TRBJ1-2	CASATGVGYGYTF
TRBV7-8	TRBJ2-7	CASSHRSEQYF
TRBV4-1	TRBJ2-1	CASSSWGGDNEQFF
TRBV30	TRBJ2-7	CAWGTAYEQYF
TRBV29-1	TRBJ2-3	CSALRPRGVEDTQYF
TRBV6-6	TRBJ2-4	CASSTTTVAKNIQYF
TRBV11-2	TRBJ2-7	CASSFGAGTVTYEQYF
TRBV19	TRBJ1-5	CASSNRGNQPQHF
TRBV30	NA	CAWSSGTAYEQYF
TRBV4-3	TRBJ1-3	CASSQDSTSGNTIYF
TRBV30	TRBJ2-7	CAYTRDSISYEQYF
TRBV28	TRBJ2-5	CASSPLASGGQETQYF
TRBV27	TRBJ1-1	CASSQGGSPSAEAFF
TRBV9	TRBJ1-6	CASQQDINSPLHF
TRBV11-3	TRBJ2-1	CASSLGIAGARYNEQFF
TRBV30	TRBJ2-1	CAWRIKGFGREPFEQFF
TRBV7-9	TRBJ2-3	CASSFLLAGRTDTQYF
TRBV27	TRBJ1-6	CASSRPGSDNSPLHF
TRBV29-1	TRBJ2-1	CSVVSMWQFF
TRBV27	TRBJ2-7	CASSLVGAYEQYF
TRBV14	TRBJ1-1	CASSHIRNTEAFF
TRBV25-1	TRBJ2-3	CASKGDRGADTQYF
TRBV30	TRBJ2-7	CAWMTGPYEQYF
TRBV4-2	TRBJ2-7	CASSRIAGTSVYEQYF
TRBV5-4	TRBJ2-5	CASSQSSGRGQETQYF
TRBV7-6	TRBJ2-7	CASSLGGAGDYEQYF
TRBV6-5	NA	CASSYSRTAYEQYF
TRBV30	TRBJ1-4	CAWSGTAGTNEKLFF
TRBV27	TRBJ1-5	CASSFTGMAQHF
TRBV12-5	TRBJ2-1	CASSWTEHYNEQFF
TRBV27	TRBJ2-1	CASSGEAVSSYNEQFF
TRBV2	TRBJ2-1	CASRRTSGSYNEQFF
TRBV2	TRBJ1-1	CASREDRGFKAFF
TRBV25-1	TRBJ1-2	CASRQVDGYTF
TRBV5-1	TRBJ1-3	CASSLETSSGNTIYF
TRBV27	TRBJ1-2	CASSPKNRGLNYGYTF
TRBV5-1	TRBJ1-1	CASSLLPLGGGTEAFF
TRBV30	TRBJ2-7	CAWSVPGQGRYEQYF
TRBV6-1	TRBJ1-4	CASSEVRREKLFF
TRBV28	TRBJ1-2	CASSLSPGPYGYTF